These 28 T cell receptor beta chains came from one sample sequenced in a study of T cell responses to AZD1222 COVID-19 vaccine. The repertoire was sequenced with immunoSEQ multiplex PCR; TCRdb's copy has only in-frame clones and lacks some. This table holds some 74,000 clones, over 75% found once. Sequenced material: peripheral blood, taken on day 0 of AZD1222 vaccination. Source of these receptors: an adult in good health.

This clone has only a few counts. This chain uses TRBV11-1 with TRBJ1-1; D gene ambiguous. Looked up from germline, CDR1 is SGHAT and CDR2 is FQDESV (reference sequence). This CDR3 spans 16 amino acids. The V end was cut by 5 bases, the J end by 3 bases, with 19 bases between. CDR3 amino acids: CASSRDSRQPHTEAFF. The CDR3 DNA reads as TGTGCCAGCAGCCGGGATTCCCGGCAGCCCCACACTGAAGCTTTCTTT.

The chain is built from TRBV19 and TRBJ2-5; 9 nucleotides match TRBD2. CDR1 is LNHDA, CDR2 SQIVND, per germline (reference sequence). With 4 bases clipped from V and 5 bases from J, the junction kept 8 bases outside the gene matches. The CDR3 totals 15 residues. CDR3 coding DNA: TGTGCCAGTAGTAGCGGTAGCGGGAGCACGGAGACCCAGTACTTC. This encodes CASSSGSGSTETQYF.

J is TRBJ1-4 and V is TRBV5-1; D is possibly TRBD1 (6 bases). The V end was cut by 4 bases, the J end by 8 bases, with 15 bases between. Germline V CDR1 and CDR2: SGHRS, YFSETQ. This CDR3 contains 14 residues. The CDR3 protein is CASSPGAGNEKLFF. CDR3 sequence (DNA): TGCGCCAGCAGCCCGGGGGCAGGGAACGAAAAACTGTTTTTT.

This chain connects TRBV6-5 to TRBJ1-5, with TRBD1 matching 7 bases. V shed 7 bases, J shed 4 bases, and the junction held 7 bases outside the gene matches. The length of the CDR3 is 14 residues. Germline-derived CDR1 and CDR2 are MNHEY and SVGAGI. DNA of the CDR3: TGTGCCAGCACCGAGGGACAGTCGAATCAGCCCCAGCATTTT. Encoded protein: CASTEGQSNQPQHF.

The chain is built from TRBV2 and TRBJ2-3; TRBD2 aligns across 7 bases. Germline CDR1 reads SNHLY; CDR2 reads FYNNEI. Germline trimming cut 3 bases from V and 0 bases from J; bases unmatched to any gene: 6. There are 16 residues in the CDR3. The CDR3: CASSDSGDSSTDTQYF. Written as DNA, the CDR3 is TGTGCCAGCAGTGACAGCGGGGACTCTAGCACAGATACGCAGTATTTT.

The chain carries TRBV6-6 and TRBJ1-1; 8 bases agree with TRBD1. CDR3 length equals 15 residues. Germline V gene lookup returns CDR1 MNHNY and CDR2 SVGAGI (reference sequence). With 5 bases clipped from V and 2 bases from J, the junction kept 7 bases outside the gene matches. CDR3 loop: CASSLGQGHNTEAFF. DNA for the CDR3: TGTGCCAGCAGTCTCGGACAGGGCCATAACACTGAAGCTTTCTTT.

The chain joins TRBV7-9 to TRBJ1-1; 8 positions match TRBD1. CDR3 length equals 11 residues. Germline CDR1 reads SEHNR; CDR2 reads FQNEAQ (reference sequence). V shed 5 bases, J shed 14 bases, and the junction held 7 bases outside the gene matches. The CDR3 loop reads CASSPSDRAFF. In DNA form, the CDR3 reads TGTGCCAGCAGCCCATCGGACAGGGCCTTCTTT.

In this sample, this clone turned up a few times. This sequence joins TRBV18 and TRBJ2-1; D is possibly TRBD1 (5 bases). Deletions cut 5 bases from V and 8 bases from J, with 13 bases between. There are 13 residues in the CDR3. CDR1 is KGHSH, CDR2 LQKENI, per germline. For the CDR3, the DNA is TGTGCCAGCTCAGCTCAGGGAAGGGATGAGCAGTTCTTC. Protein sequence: CASSAQGRDEQFF.

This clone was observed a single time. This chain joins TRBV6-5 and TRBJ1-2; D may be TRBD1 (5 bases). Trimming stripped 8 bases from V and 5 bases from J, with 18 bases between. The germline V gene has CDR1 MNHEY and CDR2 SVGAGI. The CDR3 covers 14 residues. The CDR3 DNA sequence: TGTGCCAGCGCCGGGGGGGGTGTCGGTTATGGCTACACCTTC. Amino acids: CASAGGGVGYGYTF.

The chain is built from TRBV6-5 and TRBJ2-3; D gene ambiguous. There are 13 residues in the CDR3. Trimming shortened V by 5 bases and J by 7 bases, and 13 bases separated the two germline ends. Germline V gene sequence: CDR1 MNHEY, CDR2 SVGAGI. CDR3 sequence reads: CASSLTPSHTQYF. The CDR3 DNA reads TGTGCCAGCAGTCTAACCCCTAGTCATACGCAGTATTTT.

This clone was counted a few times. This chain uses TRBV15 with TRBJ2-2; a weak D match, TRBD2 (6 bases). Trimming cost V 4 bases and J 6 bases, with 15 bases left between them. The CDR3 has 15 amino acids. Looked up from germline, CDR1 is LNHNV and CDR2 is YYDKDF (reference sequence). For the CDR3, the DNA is TGTGCCACCAGCATGGACTATCATTGGGCCGGGGAGCTGTTTTTT. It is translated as CATSMDYHWAGELFF.

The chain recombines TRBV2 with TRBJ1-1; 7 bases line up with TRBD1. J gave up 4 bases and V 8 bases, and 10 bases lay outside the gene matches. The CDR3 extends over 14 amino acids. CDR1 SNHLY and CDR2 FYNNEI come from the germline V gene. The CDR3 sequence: CASGLGGGRTEAFF. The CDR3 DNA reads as TGTGCCAGCGGTTTAGGAGGGGGCCGCACTGAAGCTTTCTTT.

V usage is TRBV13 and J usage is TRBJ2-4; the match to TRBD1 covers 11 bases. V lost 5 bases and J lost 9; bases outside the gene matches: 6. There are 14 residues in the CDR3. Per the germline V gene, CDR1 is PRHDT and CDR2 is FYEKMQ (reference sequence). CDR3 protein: CASSARDRGGIQYF. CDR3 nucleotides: TGTGCCAGCAGCGCCCGGGACAGGGGGGGCATTCAGTACTTC.

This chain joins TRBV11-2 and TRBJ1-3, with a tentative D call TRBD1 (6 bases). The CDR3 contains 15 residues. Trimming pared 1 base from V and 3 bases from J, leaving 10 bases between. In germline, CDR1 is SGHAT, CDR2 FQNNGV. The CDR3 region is CASSLVQGGGNTIYF. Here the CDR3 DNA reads TGTGCCAGCAGCTTAGTACAGGGTGGTGGAAACACCATATATTTT.

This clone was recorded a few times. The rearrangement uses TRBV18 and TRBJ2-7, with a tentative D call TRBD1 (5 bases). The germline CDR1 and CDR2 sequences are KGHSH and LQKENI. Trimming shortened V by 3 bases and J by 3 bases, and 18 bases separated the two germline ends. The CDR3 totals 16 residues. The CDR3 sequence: CASSPDGAPPSYEQYF. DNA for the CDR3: TGTGCCAGCTCACCGGATGGGGCCCCGCCAAGCTACGAGCAGTACTTC.

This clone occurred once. CDR3 in amino acids: CASSFRQGGNYGYTF. CDR3 in DNA: TGTGCCAGCAGTTTTAGGCAGGGAGGTAACTATGGCTACACCTTC. The J gene is TRBJ1-2, the V gene TRBV27, with a tentative D call TRBD1 (5 bases). Germline lookup yields CDR1 MNHEY and CDR2 SMNVEV (reference sequence). Trimming stripped 3 bases from V and 1 base from J, with 12 bases between. The CDR3 extends over 15 amino acids.

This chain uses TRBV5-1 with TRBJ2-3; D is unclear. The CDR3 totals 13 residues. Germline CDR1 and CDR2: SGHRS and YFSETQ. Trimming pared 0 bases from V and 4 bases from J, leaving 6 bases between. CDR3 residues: CASSLEGADTQYF. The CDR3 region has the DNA TGCGCCAGCAGCTTGGAAGGTGCAGATACGCAGTATTTT.

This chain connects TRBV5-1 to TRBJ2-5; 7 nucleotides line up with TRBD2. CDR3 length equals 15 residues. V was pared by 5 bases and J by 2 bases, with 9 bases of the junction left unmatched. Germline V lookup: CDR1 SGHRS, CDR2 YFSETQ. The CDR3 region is CASSIGGTPQETQYF. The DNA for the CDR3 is TGCGCCAGCAGTATCGGGGGGACCCCACAAGAGACCCAGTACTTC.

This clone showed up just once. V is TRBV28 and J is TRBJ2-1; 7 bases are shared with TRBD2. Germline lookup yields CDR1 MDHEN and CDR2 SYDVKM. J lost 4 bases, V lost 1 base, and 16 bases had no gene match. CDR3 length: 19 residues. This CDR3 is CASSLLLRGGASGYNEQFF. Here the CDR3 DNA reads TGTGCCAGCAGTTTATTATTGCGGGGTGGAGCTAGCGGATACAATGAGCAGTTCTTC.

The CDR3 DNA reads as TGCGCCAGCAGCTCCCCGGGGTTGAACACTGAAGCTTTCTTT. Translated, it gives CASSSPGLNTEAFF. The gene calls are TRBV5-1 and TRBJ1-1; D is uncertain. The CDR3 sequence is 14 residues long. Trimming shortened V by 3 bases and J by 0 bases, and 9 bases separated the two germline ends. Per the germline V gene, CDR1 is SGHRS and CDR2 is YFSETQ.

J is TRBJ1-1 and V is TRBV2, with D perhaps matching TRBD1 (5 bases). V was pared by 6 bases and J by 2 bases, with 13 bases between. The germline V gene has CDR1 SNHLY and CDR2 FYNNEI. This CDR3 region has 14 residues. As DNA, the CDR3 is TGTGCCAGCAGGTTGACAGCAGAAAACACTGAAGCTTTCTTT. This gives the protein CASRLTAENTEAFF.

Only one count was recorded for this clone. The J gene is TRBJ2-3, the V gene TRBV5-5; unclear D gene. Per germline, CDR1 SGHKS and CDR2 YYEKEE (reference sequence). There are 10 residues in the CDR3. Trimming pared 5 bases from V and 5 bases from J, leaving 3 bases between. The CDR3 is CASRVDTQYF. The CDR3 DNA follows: TGTGCCAGCAGAGTAGATACGCAGTATTTT.

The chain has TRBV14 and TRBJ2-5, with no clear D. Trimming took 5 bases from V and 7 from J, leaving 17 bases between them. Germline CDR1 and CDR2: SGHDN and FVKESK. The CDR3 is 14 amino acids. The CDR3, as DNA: TGTGCCAGCAGCGACACCCAGACGCCATGGACCCAGTACTTC. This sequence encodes CASSDTQTPWTQYF.

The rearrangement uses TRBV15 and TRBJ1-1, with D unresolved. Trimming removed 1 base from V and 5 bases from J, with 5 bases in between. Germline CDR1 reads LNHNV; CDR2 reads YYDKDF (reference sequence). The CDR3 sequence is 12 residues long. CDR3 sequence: CATSRGGTEAFF. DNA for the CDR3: TGTGCCACCAGCAGAGGGGGTACTGAAGCTTTCTTT.

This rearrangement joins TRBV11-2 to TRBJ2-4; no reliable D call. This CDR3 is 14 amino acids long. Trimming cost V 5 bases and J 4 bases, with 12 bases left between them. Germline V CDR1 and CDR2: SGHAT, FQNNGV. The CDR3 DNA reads TGTGCCAGCAGCCTATCGGGCAGAAAAAACATTCAGTACTTC. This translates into CASSLSGRKNIQYF.

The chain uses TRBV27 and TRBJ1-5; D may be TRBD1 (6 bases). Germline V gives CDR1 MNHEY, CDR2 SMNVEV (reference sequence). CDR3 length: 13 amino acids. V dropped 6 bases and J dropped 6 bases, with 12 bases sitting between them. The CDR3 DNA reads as TGTGCCAGCAGACCGGGGGGCGGTCAGCCCCAGCATTTT. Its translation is CASRPGGGQPQHF.

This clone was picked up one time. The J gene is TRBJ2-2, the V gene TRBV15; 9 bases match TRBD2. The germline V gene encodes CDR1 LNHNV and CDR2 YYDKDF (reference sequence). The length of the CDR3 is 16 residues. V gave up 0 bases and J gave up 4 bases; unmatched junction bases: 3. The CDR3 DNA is TGTGCCACCAGCAGAGATACAGCGGGAGGCACCGGGGAGCTGTTTTTT. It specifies CATSRDTAGGTGELFF.

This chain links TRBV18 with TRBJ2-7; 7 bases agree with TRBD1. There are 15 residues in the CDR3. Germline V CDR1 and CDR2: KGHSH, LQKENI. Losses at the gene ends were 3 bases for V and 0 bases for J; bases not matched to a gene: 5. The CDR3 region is CASSPGTAGSYEQYF. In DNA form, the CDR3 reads TGTGCCAGCTCACCCGGGACAGCCGGCTCCTACGAGCAGTACTTC.